The rows below give T cell receptor beta chains drawn from one sample of a study of vaccination and CD4 T cells after COVID-19. TCRdb called the PCR reads again in MiXCR, with one record for every CDR3 protein. The sample has around 20,000 distinct CDR3 sequences; 40% to 50% are singletons. No cognate antigen is known for these TCRs. Sequencing used CD4+ T cells from blood, cultured in vitro, obtained before SARS-CoV-2 vaccination. These receptors were taken from a human donor who had recovered from COVID-19. Each CDR3 is given with its conserved first and last residue. Fields, in order: clone size, D gene, J gene, V gene, CDR3 protein, CDR3 DNA. The D gene is left open where the match is weak. For some rows the clone size is stated as once, few or many, or as a class when expanded; others skip it.

- | TRBD2 | TRBJ2-1 | TRBV20-1 | CSAPGTSAHNEQFF | TGCAGTGCCCCAGGGACTAGCGCACACAATGAGCAGTTCTTC
- | TRBD2 | TRBJ2-3 | TRBV29-1 | CSVEDPGRADTQYF | TGCAGCGTTGAAGATCCAGGGAGGGCAGATACGCAGTATTTT
few | TRBD1 | TRBJ1-5 | TRBV5-6 | CARCPGGVDQPQHF | TGTGCCAGATGCCCAGGGGGCGTGGATCAGCCCCAGCATTTT
- | - | TRBJ1-2 | TRBV12-3/TRBV12-4 | CASSLRANYGYTF | TGTGCCAGCAGTTTACGAGCTAACTATGGCTACACCTTC
- | - | TRBJ2-3 | TRBV9 | CASSFRGQRTDTQYF | TGTGCCAGCAGCTTCCGCGGACAGCGCACAGATACGCAGTATTTT
few | - | TRBJ1-1 | TRBV24-1 | CATRRTDEAFF | TGTGCCACCAGAAGGACGGATGAAGCTTTCTTT
once | - | TRBJ1-5 | TRBV10-3 | CAISDGGDSNQPQHF | TGTGCCATCAGTGATGGAGGGGATAGCAATCAGCCCCAGCATTTT
- | - | TRBJ2-3 | TRBV6-2/TRBV6-3 | CASRLTRGADTQYF | TGTGCCAGCAGACTCACGAGGGGTGCAGATACGCAGTATTTT
medium-sized | - | TRBJ1-6 | TRBV27 | CASSLDSRDSPLHF | TGTGCCAGCAGTCTGGACTCGCGGGATTCACCCCTCCACTTT
- | TRBD2 | TRBJ2-7 | TRBV2 | CASRAGTSGGGEQYF | TGTGCCAGCAGAGCCGGGACTAGCGGAGGCGGCGAGCAGTACTTC
once | - | TRBJ1-2 | TRBV29-1 | CSVEEAGGYTF | TGCAGCGTTGAGGAGGCAGGGGGCTACACCTTC
few | TRBD1 | TRBJ2-5 | TRBV11-3 | CASSPRQGETQYF | TGTGCCAGCAGCCCACGACAGGGAGAGACCCAGTACTTC
few | - | TRBJ2-5 | TRBV2 | CASSEDLQETQYF | TGTGCCAGCAGTGAGGACCTCCAAGAGACCCAGTACTTC
few | TRBD1 | TRBJ2-2 | TRBV20-1 | CSVSRQGNTGELFF | TGCAGTGTGTCGAGACAGGGAAACACCGGGGAGCTGTTTTTT
- | TRBD1 | TRBJ1-1 | TRBV15 | CATSRVKSGGTEAFF | TGTGCCACCAGCAGAGTAAAGTCAGGGGGCACTGAAGCTTTCTTT
- | TRBD1 | TRBJ1-5 | TRBV20-1 | CSAPSLGQGAQPQHF | TGCAGTGCCCCCTCCCTCGGACAGGGGGCCCAGCCCCAGCATTTT
- | TRBD1 | TRBJ1-5 | TRBV19 | CASSPPTGGYEPQHF | TGTGCCAGTAGTCCACCGACAGGGGGTTACGAGCCCCAGCATTTT
- | - | TRBJ1-1 | TRBV11-3 | CASSLGVGGTEAFF | TGTGCCAGCAGCTTGGGGGTCGGGGGCACTGAAGCTTTCTTT
- | TRBD1 | TRBJ1-2 | TRBV20-1 | CSARDYRGWNYGYTF | TGCAGTGCTAGGGACTACAGGGGATGGAACTATGGCTACACCTTC
few | - | TRBJ1-2 | TRBV2 | CASSEDRTNYGYTF | TGTGCCAGCAGTGAAGACAGGACCAACTATGGCTACACCTTC
- | TRBD2 | TRBJ2-2 | TRBV20-1 | CSAREPVAGAGGELFF | TGCAGTGCTAGAGAACCCGTTGCGGGAGCGGGCGGGGAGCTGTTTTTT
- | - | TRBJ1-1 | TRBV6-1 | CASSRDGYTEAFF | TGTGCCAGCAGTCGGGACGGCTACACTGAAGCTTTCTTT
few | - | TRBJ1-5 | TRBV30 | CACGQNHQPQHF | TGTGCCTGTGGACAGAATCATCAGCCCCAGCATTTT
once | TRBD1 | TRBJ1-3 | TRBV4-1 | CASSQDRGRGNTIYF | TGCGCCAGCAGCCAAGACAGGGGGCGCGGGAACACCATATATTTT
few | TRBD1 | TRBJ1-3 | TRBV4-1 | CASSQATTGFRGNTIYF | TGCGCCAGCAGCCAAGCGACGACAGGGTTCCGGGGAAACACCATATATTTT
- | - | TRBJ1-1 | TRBV6-1 | CASSGRRGGPEAFF | TGTGCCAGCAGTGGGCGCAGGGGCGGGCCTGAAGCTTTCTTT
- | TRBD2 | TRBJ2-5 | TRBV12-3/TRBV12-4 | CASSLGGGAGETQYF | TGTGCCAGCAGTTTAGGCGGGGGGGCCGGGGAGACCCAGTACTTC